Below are 18 T cell receptor beta chains sequenced from a single sample in a study of response to subunit inactivated influenza vaccine. TCRdb re-analysed the RT-PCR reads in MiXCR, keeping a single row per CDR3 protein. The data hold 500,000 to 550,000 distinct CDR3 sequences, with 6.5% to 8% observed a single time. Sequencing was performed on PBMCs from blood, taken 23 to 25 months after vaccination. These receptors were collected from a man aged 45 to 75 who received an inactivated influenza vaccine.

The J gene is TRBJ2-2, the V gene TRBV20-1; D is perhaps TRBD1 (6 bases). The CDR3 totals 13 residues. Between the trimmed V and J ends, which lost 4 bases and 2 bases, there was a span of 8 bases. Germline V gene data show CDR1 as DFQATT and CDR2 as SNEGSKA (reference sequence). The CDR3 here is CSATDRNTGELFF. DNA for the CDR3: TGCAGTGCTACGGACAGAAACACCGGGGAGCTGTTTTTT.

The table lists this clonotype with a count of one. This sequence joins TRBV30 and TRBJ1-1, with TRBD1 as a possible D gene (5 bases). V was cut by 2 bases and J by 1 base, with 14 bases left in between. The length of the CDR3 is 15 residues. Germline CDR1 and CDR2: GTSNPN and SVGIG (reference sequence). In DNA, the CDR3 is TGTGCCTGGAGTCCGTACTTCGGGGGGAACACTGAAGCTTTCTTT. Residues: CAWSPYFGGNTEAFF.

J is TRBJ1-1 and V is TRBV7-2; the match to TRBD1 covers 7 bases. The CDR3 contains 16 residues. Trimming removed 5 bases from V and 0 bases from J; junction bases left unmatched: 9. The germline V gene encodes CDR1 SGHTA and CDR2 FQGNSA. CDR3: CASSPGTEKMNTEAFF. Here the CDR3 DNA reads TGTGCCAGCAGCCCGGGGACAGAGAAAATGAACACTGAAGCTTTCTTT. Supplemented by reference TRBV7-2 and TRBJ1-1, the full variable domain reads GAGVSQSPSNKVTEKGKDVELRCDPISGHTALYWYRQSLGQGLEFLIYFQGNSAPDKSGLPSDRFSAERTGGSVSTLTIQRTQQEDSAVYLCASSPGTEKMNTEAFFGQGTRLTVV.

This sequence joins TRBV11-2 and TRBJ1-5; 8 nucleotides align to TRBD1. The CDR3 sequence is 15 residues long. From germline, CDR1 is SGHAT and CDR2 FQNNGV. The V and J ends lost 4 bases and 5 bases, in that order; junction bases with no gene match: 7. Here the CDR3 reads CASSSQGAGDQPQHF. The DNA of the CDR3 is TGTGCCAGCAGCTCGCAGGGGGCTGGAGATCAGCCCCAGCATTTT.

The chain couples TRBV29-1 to TRBJ2-7; the D gene is possibly TRBD2 (7 bases). The CDR3 is 12 residues long. CDR1 is SQVTM and CDR2 is ANQGSEA in the germline V gene. V lost 7 bases and J lost 4, with 14 bases in between. CDR3 in amino acids: CSAGKGGYEQYF. CDR3 nucleotide sequence: TGCAGCGCGGGCAAGGGGGGGTACGAGCAGTACTTC.

This rearrangement joins TRBV7-9 to TRBJ2-1; no firm D call. V was cut by 2 bases and J by 3 bases, with 8 bases left in between. Germline V gives CDR1 SEHNR, CDR2 FQNEAQ (reference sequence). This CDR3 is built from 14 residues. The CDR3 protein is CASSLWAVYNEQFF. The CDR3 region has the DNA TGTGCCAGCAGCTTATGGGCAGTCTACAATGAGCAGTTCTTC.

The chain joins TRBV2 to TRBJ1-5; 7 bases map to TRBD1. Germline V gene lookup returns CDR1 SNHLY and CDR2 FYNNEI. The CDR3 runs to 14 residues. Unmatched junction bases numbered 6, after V lost 6 bases and J lost 4 bases. CDR3 residues: CASRTGTANQPQHF. The DNA for the CDR3 is TGTGCCAGCAGAACCGGGACAGCAAATCAGCCCCAGCATTTT.

This clonotype was picked up many times. The chain uses TRBV7-3 and TRBJ2-7; TRBD2 matches at 9 bases. V shed 5 bases, J shed 2 bases, and the junction held 4 bases outside the gene matches. The CDR3 spans 14 residues. CDR1 and CDR2 (germline): SGHTA, FQGTGA. CDR3 in DNA: TGTGCCAGCAGCGCACTAGCGGGCCCCTACGAGCAGTACTTC. This codes for CASSALAGPYEQYF.

This clonotype has a handful of counts. Here the CDR3 reads CASSQYGDTTYEQYF. CDR3 bases: TGCGCCAGCAGCCAATACGGCGACACAACCTACGAGCAGTACTTC. The chain recombines TRBV4-1 with TRBJ2-7; D ambiguous. V was cut by 2 bases and J by 2 bases, with 13 bases left in between. This CDR3 region has 15 residues. Germline V gene lookup returns CDR1 MGHRA and CDR2 YSYEKL.

This chain joins TRBV6-2 or TRBV6-3 and TRBJ2-1; TRBD2 might be the D (5 bases). Per the germline V gene, CDR1 is MNHEY and CDR2 is SVGEGT. V lost 6 bases, J lost 15 bases, and 15 bases lay in between. This CDR3 is 11 amino acids long. In nucleotides, the CDR3 is TGTGCCAGCAGCCACGCTAGCATTTGGTTCTTC. Amino acids: CASSHASIWFF.

This chain joins TRBV6-1 and TRBJ1-5, with 9 bases lining up with TRBD1. The CDR3 extends over 14 amino acids. Germline values: CDR1 MNHNS, CDR2 SASEGT. V was clipped by 10 bases and J by 7 bases; unmatched bases: 11. The CDR3 is CATRGTGNGQPQHF. As DNA, the CDR3 is TGTGCCACCAGGGGGACAGGGAACGGCCAGCCCCAGCATTTT.

This chain connects TRBV5-5 to TRBJ1-2, with D unclear. The length of the CDR3 is 13 residues. Trimming shortened V by 4 bases and J by 2 bases, and 9 bases separated the two germline ends. The V gene's germline CDR1 is SGHKS and CDR2 YYEKEE (reference sequence). CDR3 nucleotide sequence: TGTGCCAGCAGCCCCCACCCAAACTATGGCTACACCTTC. Its protein is CASSPHPNYGYTF.

This chain uses TRBV12-2 with TRBJ2-2; TRBD2 reflects the table's D call only, with no check against the DNA. TRBV12-2 represents a pseudogene. The CDR3 totals 18 residues. CDR3 region: CASRTTPGSTGRTGELFF. The CDR3 DNA is TGTGCAAGTCGCACCACCCCAGGGAGTACAGGGAGAACCGGGGAGCTGTTTTTT.

This clonotype was counted at least ten times. V usage is TRBV7-2 and J usage is TRBJ1-2; TRBD1 agrees at 9 bases. Trimming at V came to 5 bases and at J to 8 bases, leaving 6 bases not matched to a gene. There are 13 residues in the CDR3. The germline gives CDR1 SGHTA, CDR2 FQGNSA. As DNA, the CDR3 is TGTGCCAGCAGCAGGGACAGGGCGGGAGGCTACACCTTC. Its translation is CASSRDRAGGYTF.

This clonotype has more than one count but fewer than ten. V is TRBV28 and J is TRBJ1-6; D call uncertain. CDR3 length: 14 residues. From germline, CDR1 is MDHEN and CDR2 SYDVKM. Trimming removed 5 bases from V and 4 bases from J, with 9 bases in between. The CDR3 sequence is CASSNRGYNSPLHF. CDR3 coding DNA: TGTGCCAGCAGTAATCGAGGTTATAATTCACCCCTCCACTTT. Using reference TRBV28 and TRBJ1-6 for the parts outside the CDR3, the full variable domain is DVKVTQSSRYLVKRTGEKVFLECVQDMDHENMFWYRQDPGLGLRLIYFSYDVKMKEKGDIPEGYSVSREKKERFSLILESASTNQTSMYLCASSNRGYNSPLHFGNGTRLTVT.

The rearrangement joins TRBV10-3 to TRBJ2-3; D is perhaps TRBD2 (6 bases). The germline CDR1 and CDR2 sequences are ENHRY and SYGVKD. This CDR3 is 17 amino acids long. V gave up 3 bases and J gave up 1 base, with 17 bases separating them. The CDR3 DNA reads as TGTGCCATCAGTGAAGGGCGGAGGGGCGCTCGCACAGATACGCAGTATTTT. Amino acids: CAISEGRRGARTDTQYF.

There are a few counts of this clonotype. The V call is TRBV4-2, the J call TRBJ2-2; 8 bases fit TRBD2. Germline values: CDR1 LGHNA, CDR2 YNFKEQ. V gave up 0 bases and J gave up 9 bases; unmatched junction bases: 9. This CDR3 comprises 16 residues. The CDR3 nucleotides read TGTGCCAGCAGCCAAGAGGTGGGGGCTAGCGGGCGGGAGCTGTTTTTT. The encoded protein is CASSQEVGASGRELFF.

This clonotype was seen ten or more times. The chain carries TRBV5-1 and TRBJ2-1, with D maybe TRBD1 (6 bases). Trimming took 2 bases from V and 9 from J, leaving 9 bases between them. Germline V lookup: CDR1 SGHRS, CDR2 YFSETQ. The CDR3 runs to 12 residues. CDR3 DNA: TGCGCCAGCAGCTTACAGGGTACTGAGCAGTTCTTC. Its translation: CASSLQGTEQFF.